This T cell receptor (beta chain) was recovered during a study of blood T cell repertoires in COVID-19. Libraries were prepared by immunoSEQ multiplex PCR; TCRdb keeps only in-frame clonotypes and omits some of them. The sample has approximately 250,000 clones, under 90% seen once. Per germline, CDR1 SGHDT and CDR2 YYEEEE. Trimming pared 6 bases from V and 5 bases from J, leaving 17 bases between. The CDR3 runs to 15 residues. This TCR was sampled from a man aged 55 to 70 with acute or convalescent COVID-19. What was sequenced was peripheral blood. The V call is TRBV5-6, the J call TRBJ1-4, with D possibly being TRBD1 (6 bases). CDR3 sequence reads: CASKTRRTVNEKLFF. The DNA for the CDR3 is TGTGCCAGCAAAACTAGGCGGACAGTAAATGAAAAACTGTTTTTT.